This is a list of T cell receptor beta chains from one sample in a study of response to subunit inactivated influenza vaccine. TCRdb reanalysed the RT-PCR reads using MiXCR and keeps one entry per CDR3 protein. The sample has approximately 700,000 distinct CDR3 sequences; approximately 14% are singletons. Source: PBMCs from blood, taken about 13 days after vaccination. These receptors all stem from a man in his forties or fifties who received an inactivated influenza vaccine. Each CDR3 is given with its conserved first and last residue. Fields, in order: clone size, V gene, J gene, D gene, CDR3 protein, CDR3 DNA. D genes are given only for firm matches. Clone size appears in some rows only: once, few, many, or a class for an expanded clone.

size: many; V: TRBV15; J: TRBJ2-3; D: -; CDR3: CATSRRQGRGTDTQYF; DNA: TGTGCCACCAGCAGGCGACAGGGGAGGGGGACAGATACGCAGTATTTT
size: -; V: TRBV28; J: TRBJ2-1; D: -; CDR3: CASSSLGAVREHEQFF; DNA: TGTGCCAGCAGTTCGCTCGGGGCCGTCCGAGAGCATGAGCAGTTCTTC
size: few; V: TRBV7-8; J: TRBJ2-7; D: -; CDR3: CASSLQAGHFSYEQYF; DNA: TGTGCCAGCAGCTTACAAGCGGGACATTTTTCCTACGAGCAGTACTTC
size: few; V: TRBV12-2; J: TRBJ2-3; D: -; CDR3: CASRSPMGGTGTDTQYF; DNA: TGTGCAAGTCGCTCACCTATGGGGGGGACAGGCACAGATACGCAGTATTTT
size: many; V: TRBV7-9; J: TRBJ2-1; D: TRBD1; CDR3: CASSLRTGGYNEQFF; DNA: TGTGCCAGCAGCTTAAGGACAGGGGGTTACAATGAGCAGTTCTTC
size: -; V: TRBV20-1; J: TRBJ1-5; D: -; CDR3: CSASPGSGLNQPQHF; DNA: TGCAGTGCTAGTCCGGGTTCGGGGCTCAATCAGCCCCAGCATTTT
size: few; V: TRBV5-5; J: TRBJ1-1; D: TRBD1; CDR3: CASSLEDRDNTEAFF; DNA: TGTGCCAGCAGCTTGGAGGACAGGGACAACACTGAAGCTTTCTTT
size: few; V: TRBV3-1; J: TRBJ1-3; D: -; CDR3: CASSHIVDSGNTIYF; DNA: TGTGCCAGCAGCCACATTGTGGACTCTGGAAACACCATATATTTT
size: few; V: TRBV7-8; J: TRBJ2-5; D: TRBD1; CDR3: CASNHRGVKETQYF; DNA: TGTGCCAGCAACCACAGGGGTGTGAAAGAGACCCAGTACTTC
size: few; V: TRBV28; J: TRBJ2-3; D: TRBD2; CDR3: CASSLMASGSSTDTQYF; DNA: TGTGCCAGCAGTTTAATGGCTAGCGGGTCCTCAACAGATACGCAGTATTTT
size: -; V: TRBV10-1; J: TRBJ2-2; D: -; CDR3: CASSEGSYTGELFF; DNA: TGCGCCAGCAGTGAGGGGTCATACACCGGGGAGCTGTTTTTT
size: few; V: TRBV29-1; J: TRBJ1-2; D: TRBD1; CDR3: CSVRYRGDYGYTF; DNA: TGCAGCGTTCGTTACAGGGGAGACTATGGCTACACCTTC
size: many; V: TRBV28; J: TRBJ1-2; D: -; CDR3: CASSDRGLGGYTF; DNA: TGTGCCAGCAGTGATAGGGGCCTGGGTGGCTACACCTTC
size: few; V: TRBV27; J: TRBJ2-1; D: TRBD2; CDR3: CASSSRGRADNEQFF; DNA: TGTGCCAGCAGTTCCCGCGGGAGGGCGGACAATGAGCAGTTCTTC
size: few; V: TRBV28; J: TRBJ2-7; D: TRBD1; CDR3: CASSLGGQAYEQYF; DNA: TGTGCCAGCAGTTTAGGGGGACAGGCCTACGAGCAGTACTTC
size: few; V: TRBV20-1; J: TRBJ1-6; D: TRBD1; CDR3: CSARDGTGSYNSPLHF; DNA: TGCAGTGCTAGAGATGGGACAGGGTCGTATAATTCACCCCTCCACTTT
size: -; V: TRBV6-5; J: TRBJ2-5; D: -; CDR3: CASSYSFFGGGPEETQYF; DNA: TGTGCCAGCAGTTACTCTTTTTTCGGTGGGGGGCCGGAAGAGACCCAGTACTTC
size: few; V: TRBV10-3; J: TRBJ2-1; D: TRBD1; CDR3: CAITPSRGQGTRQFF; DNA: TGTGCCATCACCCCAAGTCGAGGACAGGGGACTCGGCAGTTCTTC
size: -; V: TRBV5-1; J: TRBJ2-5; D: -; CDR3: CASSLVSVPGRQETQYF; DNA: TGCGCCAGCAGCTTGGTCTCAGTTCCGGGACGCCAGGAGACCCAGTACTTC
size: -; V: TRBV20-1; J: TRBJ1-2; D: -; CDR3: CSAEGQGSLGYTF; DNA: TGCAGTGCTGAGGGGCAGGGATCGCTTGGCTACACCTTC
size: -; V: TRBV12-3/TRBV12-4; J: TRBJ2-3; D: TRBD1; CDR3: CASSFGTVKGDTQYF; DNA: TGTGCCAGCAGTTTCGGGACAGTCAAGGGGGATACGCAGTATTTT
size: -; V: TRBV4-2; J: TRBJ1-5; D: -; CDR3: CASSQDGAVGQPQHF; DNA: TGTGCCAGCAGCCAAGATGGGGCAGTGGGTCAGCCCCAGCATTTT
size: -; V: TRBV9; J: TRBJ2-7; D: -; CDR3: CASSVDGSYEQYF; DNA: TGTGCCAGCAGCGTAGACGGCAGTTACGAGCAGTACTTC
size: few; V: TRBV5-5; J: TRBJ2-3; D: TRBD2; CDR3: CASSLQREGLRDTQYF; DNA: TGTGCCAGCAGCTTGCAGCGGGAGGGCCTAAGAGATACGCAGTATTTT
size: -; V: TRBV6-2/TRBV6-3; J: TRBJ2-1; D: -; CDR3: CASSNPDTYNEQFF; DNA: TGTGCCAGCAGTAATCCAGACACGTACAATGAGCAGTTCTTC
size: -; V: TRBV7-2; J: TRBJ1-1; D: -; CDR3: CASTQTGYTEAFF; DNA: TGTGCCAGCACCCAGACAGGCTACACTGAAGCTTTCTTT
size: few; V: TRBV7-9; J: TRBJ2-3; D: TRBD1; CDR3: CASSEPTGGRTDTQYF; DNA: TGTGCCAGCAGCGAACCAACAGGGGGCCGCACAGATACGCAGTATTTT
size: -; V: TRBV24-1; J: TRBJ1-2; D: -; CDR3: CATSDNKDPNYGYTF; DNA: TGTGCCACCAGTGACAACAAGGACCCTAACTATGGCTACACCTTC
size: -; V: TRBV6-1; J: TRBJ1-2; D: TRBD1; CDR3: CASRRQGSANYGYTF; DNA: TGTGCCAGCAGACGACAGGGATCAGCTAACTATGGCTACACCTTC
size: few; V: TRBV29-1; J: TRBJ2-7; D: TRBD1; CDR3: CSVGGRGREQYF; DNA: TGCAGCGTTGGGGGCAGGGGGCGCGAGCAGTACTTC